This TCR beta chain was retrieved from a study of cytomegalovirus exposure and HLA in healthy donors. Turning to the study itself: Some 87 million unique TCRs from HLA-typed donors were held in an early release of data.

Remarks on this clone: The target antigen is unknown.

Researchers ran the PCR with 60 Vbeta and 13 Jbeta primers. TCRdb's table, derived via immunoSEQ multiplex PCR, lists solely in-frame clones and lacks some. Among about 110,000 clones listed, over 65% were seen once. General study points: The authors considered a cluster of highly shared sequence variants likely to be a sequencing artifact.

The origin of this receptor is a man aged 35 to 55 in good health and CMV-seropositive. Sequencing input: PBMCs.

The CDR3 loop is CAWTRGGGIRTDTQYF. CDR3 nucleotide sequence: TGTGCCTGGACACGGGGCGGGGGCATTCGGACAGATACGCAGTATTTT. This rearrangement joins TRBV30 to TRBJ2-3, with D perhaps TRBD2 (7 bases). V was pared by 4 bases and J by 3 bases, with 20 bases between. The CDR3 covers 16 residues. Germline CDR1 reads GTSNPN; CDR2 reads SVGIG (reference sequence).